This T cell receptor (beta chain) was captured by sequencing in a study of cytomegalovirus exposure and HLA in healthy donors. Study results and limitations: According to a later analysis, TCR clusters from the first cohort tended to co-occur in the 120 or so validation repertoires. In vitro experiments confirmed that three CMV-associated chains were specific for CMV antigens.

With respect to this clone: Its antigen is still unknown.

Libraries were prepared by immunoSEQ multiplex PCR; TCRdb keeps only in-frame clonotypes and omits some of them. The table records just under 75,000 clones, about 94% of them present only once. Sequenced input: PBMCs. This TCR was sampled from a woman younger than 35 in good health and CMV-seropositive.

This chain's CDR3 is CASSAGLSYEQYF. Written as DNA, the CDR3 is TGTGCCAGCAGTGCGGGTTTGTCCTACGAGCAGTACTTC. This chain joins TRBV6-1 and TRBJ2-7; D ambiguous. V shed 4 bases and J shed 1 base, with 8 bases lying between them. Germline V gives CDR1 MNHNS, CDR2 SASEGT. The CDR3 has 13 amino acids.